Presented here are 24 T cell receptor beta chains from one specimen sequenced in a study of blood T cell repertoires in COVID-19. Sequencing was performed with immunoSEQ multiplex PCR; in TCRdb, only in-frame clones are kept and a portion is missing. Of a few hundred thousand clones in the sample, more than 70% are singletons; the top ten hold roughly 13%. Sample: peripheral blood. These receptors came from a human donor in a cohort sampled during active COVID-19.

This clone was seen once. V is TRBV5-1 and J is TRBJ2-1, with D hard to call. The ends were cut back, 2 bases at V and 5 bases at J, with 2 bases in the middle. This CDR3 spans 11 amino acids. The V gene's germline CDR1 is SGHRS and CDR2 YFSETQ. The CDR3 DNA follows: TGCGCCAGCAGCTTCGACAATGAGCAGTTCTTC. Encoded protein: CASSFDNEQFF.

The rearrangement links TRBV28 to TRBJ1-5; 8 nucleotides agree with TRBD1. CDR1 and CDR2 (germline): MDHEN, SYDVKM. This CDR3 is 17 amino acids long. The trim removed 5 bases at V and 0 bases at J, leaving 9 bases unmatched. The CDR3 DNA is TGTGCCAGCAGTCCGACACGGGACAGGTATAGCAATCAGCCCCAGCATTTT. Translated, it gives CASSPTRDRYSNQPQHF.

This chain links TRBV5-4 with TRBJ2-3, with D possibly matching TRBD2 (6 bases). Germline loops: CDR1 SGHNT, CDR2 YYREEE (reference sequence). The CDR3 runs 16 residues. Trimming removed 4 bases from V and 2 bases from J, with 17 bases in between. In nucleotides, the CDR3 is TGTGCCAGCAGCGGAACACTTGGGGGGAACACAGATACGCAGTATTTT. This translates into CASSGTLGGNTDTQYF.

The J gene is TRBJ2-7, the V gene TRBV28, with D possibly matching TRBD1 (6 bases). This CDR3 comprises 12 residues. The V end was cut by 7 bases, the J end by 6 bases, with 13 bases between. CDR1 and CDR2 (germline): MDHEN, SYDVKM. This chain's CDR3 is CASTPGGREQYF. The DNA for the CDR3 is TGTGCCAGCACCCCTGGGGGCCGCGAGCAGTACTTC.

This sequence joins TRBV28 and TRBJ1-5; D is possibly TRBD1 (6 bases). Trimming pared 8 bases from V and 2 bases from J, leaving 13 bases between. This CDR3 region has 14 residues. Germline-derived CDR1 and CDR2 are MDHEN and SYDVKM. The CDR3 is CASLGGGGNQPQHF. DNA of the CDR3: TGTGCCAGCCTAGGGGGGGGAGGCAATCAGCCCCAGCATTTT.

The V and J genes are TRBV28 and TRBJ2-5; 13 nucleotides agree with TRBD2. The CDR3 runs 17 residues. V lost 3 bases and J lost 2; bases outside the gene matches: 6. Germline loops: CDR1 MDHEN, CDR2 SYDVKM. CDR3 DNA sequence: TGTGCCAGCAGTTTCGGGGGACTAGCGGGACAACAAGAGACCCAGTACTTC. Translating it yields CASSFGGLAGQQETQYF.

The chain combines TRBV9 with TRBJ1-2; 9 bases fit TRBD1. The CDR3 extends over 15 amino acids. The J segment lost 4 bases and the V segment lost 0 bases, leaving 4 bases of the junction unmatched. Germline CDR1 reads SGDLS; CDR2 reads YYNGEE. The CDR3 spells CASSVATGGSYGYTF. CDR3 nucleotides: TGTGCCAGCAGCGTAGCTACAGGGGGCAGCTATGGCTACACCTTC.

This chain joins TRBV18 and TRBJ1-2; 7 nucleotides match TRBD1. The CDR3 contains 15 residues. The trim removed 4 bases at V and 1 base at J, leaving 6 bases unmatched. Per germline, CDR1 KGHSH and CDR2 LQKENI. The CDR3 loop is CASSHDRDFNYGYTF. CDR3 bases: TGTGCCAGCTCACACGACAGGGACTTTAACTATGGCTACACCTTC.

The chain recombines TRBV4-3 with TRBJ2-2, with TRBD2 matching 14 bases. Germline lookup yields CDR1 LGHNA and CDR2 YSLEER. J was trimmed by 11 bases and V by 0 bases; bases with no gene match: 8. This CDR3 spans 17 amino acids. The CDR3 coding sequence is TGCGCCAGCAGCCAAGATGCAGGACTAGCGGGGGGCCGCGAGCTGTTTTTT. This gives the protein CASSQDAGLAGGRELFF.

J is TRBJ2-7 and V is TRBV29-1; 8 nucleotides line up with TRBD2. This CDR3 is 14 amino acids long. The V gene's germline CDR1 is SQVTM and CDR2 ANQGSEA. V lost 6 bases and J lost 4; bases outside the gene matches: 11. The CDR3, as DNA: TGCAGCGTGCGCCGTAGCGGGATGGGATACGAGCAGTACTTC. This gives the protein CSVRRSGMGYEQYF.

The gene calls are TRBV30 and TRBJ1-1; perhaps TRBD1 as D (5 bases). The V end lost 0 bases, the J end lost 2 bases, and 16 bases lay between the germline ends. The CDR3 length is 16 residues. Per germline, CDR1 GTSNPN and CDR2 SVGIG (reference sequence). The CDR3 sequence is CAWSVPHFTGNTEAFF. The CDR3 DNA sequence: TGTGCCTGGAGTGTTCCCCACTTCACAGGTAACACTGAAGCTTTCTTT.

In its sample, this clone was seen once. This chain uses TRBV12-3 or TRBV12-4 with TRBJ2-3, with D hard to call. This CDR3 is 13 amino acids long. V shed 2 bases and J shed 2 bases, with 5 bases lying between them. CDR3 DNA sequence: TGTGCCAGCAGTTTATACTTCACAGATACGCAGTATTTT. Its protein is CASSLYFTDTQYF.

CDR3 bases: TGCGCCAGCAGCCCCAGATGGGCAGCGTCTTGGGGAGACACCATATATTTT. Protein sequence: CASSPRWAASWGDTIYF. V and J are TRBV4-3 and TRBJ1-3; D gene uncertain. V was trimmed by 4 bases and J by 8 bases, leaving 24 bases between them. Per the germline V gene, CDR1 is LGHNA and CDR2 is YSLEER. The CDR3 sequence is 17 residues long.

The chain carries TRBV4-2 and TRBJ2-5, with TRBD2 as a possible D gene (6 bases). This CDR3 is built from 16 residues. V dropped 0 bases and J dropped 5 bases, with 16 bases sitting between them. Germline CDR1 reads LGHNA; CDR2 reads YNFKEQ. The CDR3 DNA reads TGTGCCAGCAGCCAAGACGGAGGCGGAAGCGGGGAGACCCAGTACTTC. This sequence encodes CASSQDGGGSGETQYF.

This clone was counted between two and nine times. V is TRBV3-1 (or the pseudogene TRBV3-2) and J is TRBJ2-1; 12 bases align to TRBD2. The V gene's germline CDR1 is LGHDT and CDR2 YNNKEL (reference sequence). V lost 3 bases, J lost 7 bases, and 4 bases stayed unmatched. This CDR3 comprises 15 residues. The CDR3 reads CASSHPGTSGNEQFF. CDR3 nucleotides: TGTGCCAGCAGCCACCCCGGGACTAGCGGGAATGAGCAGTTCTTC.

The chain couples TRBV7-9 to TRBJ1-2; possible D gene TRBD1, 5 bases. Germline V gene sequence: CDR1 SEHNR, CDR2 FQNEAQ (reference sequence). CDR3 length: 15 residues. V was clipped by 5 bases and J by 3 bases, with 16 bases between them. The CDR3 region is CASSTRQTDHYGYTF. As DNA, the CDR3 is TGTGCCAGCAGCACCCGTCAGACAGACCACTATGGCTACACCTTC.

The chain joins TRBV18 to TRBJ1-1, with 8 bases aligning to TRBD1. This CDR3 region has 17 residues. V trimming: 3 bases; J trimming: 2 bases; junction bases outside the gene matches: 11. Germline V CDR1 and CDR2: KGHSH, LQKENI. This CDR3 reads CASSPLTTGGQNTEAFF. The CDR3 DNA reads TGTGCCAGCTCACCCCTAACCACAGGGGGACAAAACACTGAAGCTTTCTTT.

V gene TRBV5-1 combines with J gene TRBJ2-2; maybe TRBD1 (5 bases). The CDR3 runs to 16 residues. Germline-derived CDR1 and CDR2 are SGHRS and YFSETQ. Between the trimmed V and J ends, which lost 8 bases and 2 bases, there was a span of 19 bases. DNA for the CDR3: TGCGCCAGTGAACCCTCAGGGCAGGCTAACACCGGGGAGCTGTTTTTT. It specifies CASEPSGQANTGELFF.

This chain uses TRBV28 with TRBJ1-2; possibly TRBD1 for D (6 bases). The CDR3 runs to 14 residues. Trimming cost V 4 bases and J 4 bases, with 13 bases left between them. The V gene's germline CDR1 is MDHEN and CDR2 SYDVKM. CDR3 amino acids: CASSSYRVAYGYTF. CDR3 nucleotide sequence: TGTGCCAGCAGTTCTTACAGGGTGGCCTATGGCTACACCTTC.

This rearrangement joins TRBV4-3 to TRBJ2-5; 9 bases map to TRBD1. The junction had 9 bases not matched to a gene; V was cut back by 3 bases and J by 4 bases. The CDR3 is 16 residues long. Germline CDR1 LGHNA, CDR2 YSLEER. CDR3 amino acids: CASSHLGQGGRETQYF. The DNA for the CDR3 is TGCGCCAGCAGCCACCTGGGACAGGGTGGACGAGAGACCCAGTACTTC.

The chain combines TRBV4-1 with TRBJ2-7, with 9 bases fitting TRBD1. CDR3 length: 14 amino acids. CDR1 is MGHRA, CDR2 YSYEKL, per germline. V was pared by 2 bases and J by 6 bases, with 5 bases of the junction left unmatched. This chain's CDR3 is CASSQRTGVPEQYF. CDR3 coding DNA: TGCGCCAGCAGCCAAAGGACAGGGGTTCCCGAGCAGTACTTC.

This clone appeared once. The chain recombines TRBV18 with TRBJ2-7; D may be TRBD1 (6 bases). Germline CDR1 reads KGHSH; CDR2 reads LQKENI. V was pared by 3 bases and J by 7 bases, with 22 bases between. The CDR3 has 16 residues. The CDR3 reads CASSPRNDGTPLEQYF. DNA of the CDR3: TGTGCCAGCTCACCGCGGAACGACGGGACACCTCTTGAGCAGTACTTC.

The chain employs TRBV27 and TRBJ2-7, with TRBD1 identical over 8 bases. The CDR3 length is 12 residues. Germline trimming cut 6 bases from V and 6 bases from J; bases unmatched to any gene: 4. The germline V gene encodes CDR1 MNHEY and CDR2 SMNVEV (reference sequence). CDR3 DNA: TGTGCCAGCAGGCCCACAGGGGGCGAGCAGTACTTC. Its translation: CASRPTGGEQYF.

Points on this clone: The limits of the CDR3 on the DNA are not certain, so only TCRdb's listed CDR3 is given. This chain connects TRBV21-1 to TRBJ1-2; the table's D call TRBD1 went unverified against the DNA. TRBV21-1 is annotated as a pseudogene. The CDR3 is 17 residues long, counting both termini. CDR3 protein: CASSPRRVGQGNYGYTF.